These 3 T cell receptor beta chains came from one sample sequenced in a study of monozygotic twins with inflammatory bowel disease. From the 5' RACE reads, TCRdb lists one entry per CDR3 protein and no DNA. This sample contains 110,000 to 150,000 distinct CDR3 sequences. Material for sequencing was blood. These receptors came from a human donor with ulcerative colitis or Crohn's disease, or a healthy co-twin of an affected twin (not recorded which).

The rearrangement joins TRBV27 to TRBJ2-1; as DNA is missing, the TRBD2 call by TCRdb cannot be tested. CDR1 and CDR2 from the germline V gene are MNHEY and SMNVEV (reference sequence). The length of the CDR3 is 18 residues. This CDR3 is CASSSPGLEGGSYNEQFF.

The chain is built from TRBV5-1 and TRBJ2-7; lacking DNA, the TRBD2 call made by TCRdb goes unchecked. Per germline, CDR1 SGHRS and CDR2 YFSETQ. The CDR3 sequence is 13 residues long. The CDR3 spells CASSFGRGYEQYF.

The rearrangement uses TRBV12-3 or TRBV12-4 and TRBJ2-1; as DNA is missing, the TRBD2 call by TCRdb cannot be tested. The CDR3 is made up of 15 amino acids. The chain's CDR3 is CASSFAGGLKWEQFF.